This T cell receptor (beta chain) was captured by sequencing in a study of memory B cells and T cells in multiple sclerosis (dated 2018 in TCRdb). Turning to the overall study: TCR beta repertoires of autoproliferating peripheral T cells were compared with the TCR beta repertoires of brain lesion-infiltrating T cells in multiple sclerosis patients. A couple of multiple sclerosis patients were included in the TCR sequencing because brain lesions obtained at autopsy or brain-infiltrating cells obtained from biopsy were available for them.

Overall study outcomes, separate from this receptor: Clone-set sizes differed between compartments, which influenced counts of shared clonotypes and required normalization.

Autoproliferating (CFSEdim) and non-proliferating (CFSEhi) T cell fractions were sequenced separately after stimulus-free culture of CFSE-labeled PBMCs. Altogether, about 5.1x10^7 CFSE-labeled PBMCs were kept in culture for roughly seven days with no stimulus, after which the replicate wells were combined. PBMCs were labeled with around 0.5 uM CFSE and cultured without exogenous stimuli in serum-free AIM-V medium. PBMCs were obtained by Ficoll density gradient centrifugation and kept cryopreserved until use. Using a FACSAria III, live 7-AAD-negative cells were sorted, then washed with PBS and stored frozen at -80 degrees C as dry pellets. Using the immunoSEQ Platform, TCRbeta CDR3 regions were amplified from extracted genomic DNA. The immunoSEQ assay used multiplex PCR together with high-throughput sequencing and a bioinformatics pipeline from the vendor. Concerning the study's data processing: Non-productive sequences and CDR3s shorter than 4 amino acids were removed, and clonotype frequencies were recalculated per sample. In immunoSEQ Analyzer 2.0, shared clonotypes were identified as those with identical CDR3 amino acid, V gene and J gene sequences. Repertoire overlap was normalized by dividing shared clonotype counts by the product of both clone-set sizes, scaled by 1000 into arbitrary units. In TCRdb, the immuneACCESS table is reduced to in-frame sequences with V and J assigned. These tables do not hold every clone; where another copy was compared, an unresolved V gene accounts for under half, and the others remain unexplained. The V and J calls and clone size come from that table; D and trimming were worked out from the DNA. This sample lists roughly 30,000 clones; 86% were detected once. The ten largest clonotypes hold roughly 3% of the sample.

V drops 4 bases and J drops 5 bases, leaving 6 bases in between. CDR3 length: 12 amino acids, cysteine to phenylalanine. The read is trimmed to its CDR3 DNA, 36 bases read in frame from base 1. CDR1 and CDR2, per the germline V gene, are SGHRS and YFSETQ. On this clone itself: No cognate antigen has been identified for it. Base quality data are lacking; no much larger clone is found one base away.

The rearranged segments are TRBV5-1 and TRBJ2-2, with no reliable assignment of the D segment. Sequencing was performed on PBMCs from blood kept in culture. This TCR was sampled from a human donor with multiple sclerosis. The sequence in DNA is TGCGCCAGCAGCCATAGGACCGGGGAGCTGTTTTTT. This encodes CASSHRTGELFF.